A selection of T cell receptor beta chains follows, all from one sample in a study of blood T cell repertoires in COVID-19. Using immunoSEQ multiplex PCR, the repertoire was profiled, and TCRdb retains in-frame clones only, with some absent. The sample carries 60,000 to 75,000 clones, more than 70% recorded once. Sequencing was performed on peripheral blood. The receptors come from a human donor in a cohort sampled during active COVID-19. CDR3s include the opening cysteine and the closing phenylalanine or tryptophan. Only some rows state a clone size, as once, few, many or a class for expanded clones.

size	V	J	length	CDR3
once	TRBV5-1	TRBJ1-2	15	CASSFSQGAGYGYTF
NA	TRBV2	TRBJ2-7	13	CASSEEFSYEQYF
NA	TRBV5-5	TRBJ1-2	15	CASSLGSTENYGYTF
NA	TRBV9	TRBJ2-1	16	CASSAQSGNLGYEQFF
NA	TRBV28	TRBJ2-1	13	CASSGSRPNEQFF
NA	TRBV5-6	TRBJ2-7	14	CASSLGLAGVEQYF
NA	TRBV29-1	TRBJ2-2	14	CSASPDWNTGELFF
NA	TRBV3-1/TRBV3-2	TRBJ1-4	15	CASSPHTGNNEKLFF
NA	TRBV4-1	TRBJ2-5	15	CASSQYGQYQETQYF
NA	TRBV19	TRBJ1-1	13	CASSILGQGAAFF
NA	TRBV4-2	TRBJ1-2	14	CASSHIPRDYGYTF
NA	TRBV6-6	TRBJ1-2	16	CASGAADSPRYYGYTF
NA	TRBV28	TRBJ1-2	14	CAVSGAGENYGYTF
NA	TRBV5-1	TRBJ2-3	13	CASSLAHTDTQYF
NA	TRBV5-4	TRBJ2-7	17	CASSLIGGTGPGYEQYF
NA	TRBV10-1	TRBJ2-1	13	CASSLAGGKGQFF
NA	TRBV4-2	TRBJ2-1	16	CASSPRGGNSDNEQFF
few	TRBV5-1	TRBJ1-1	15	CASSAGGAGSTEAFF
NA	TRBV5-4	TRBJ1-2	14	CASSWTGDNYGYTF
NA	TRBV5-1	TRBJ2-2	14	CASSFQGAIGELFF
NA	TRBV12-3/TRBV12-4	TRBJ2-4	13	CASGGSLKNIQYF
NA	TRBV18	TRBJ1-4	16	CASSPPGSHAREKLFF
NA	TRBV27	TRBJ1-5	15	CASRKGQISNQPQHF
once	TRBV6-5	TRBJ2-3	15	CASSWDRTSPNTQYF
NA	TRBV5-1	TRBJ1-1	16	CASSRGTGGFDTEAFF
NA	TRBV4-2	TRBJ2-5	15	CASSQDGQGIGTQYF
NA	TRBV9	TRBJ2-7	13	CASTGTNGNEQYF
NA	TRBV15	TRBJ1-1	15	CATPQRQGMNTEAFF
NA	TRBV19	TRBJ1-2	13	CASSYGRGYGYTF
NA	TRBV29-1	TRBJ2-1	14	CSVESRDLYNEQFF